Shown below are 11 T cell receptor beta chains from a single sample sequenced in a study of T cells after yellow fever vaccination. TCRdb reanalysed the 5' RACE reads using MiXCR and keeps one entry per CDR3 protein. The sample includes approximately 250,000 distinct CDR3 sequences, 5.5% to 8.5% of them seen just once. The starting material was CD4+ T cells sorted from PBMCs, obtained on the day of the yellow fever booster vaccination. The source of these receptors is a man aged 25 to 40 who received the YFV17D yellow fever vaccine.

There are a few counts of this clonotype. This chain connects TRBV9 to TRBJ2-3, with D maybe TRBD2 (6 bases). The CDR3 contains 17 residues. V lost 4 bases and J 6 bases, leaving 24 bases between the germline ends. CDR1 is SGDLS and CDR2 is YYNGEE in the germline V gene. As DNA, the CDR3 is TGTGCCAGCAGCCCTTCGTTTGGGGACGGGAGTTGGGATACGCAGTATTTT. It yields the protein CASSPSFGDGSWDTQYF.

The chain has TRBV18 and TRBJ1-1, with D maybe TRBD1 (6 bases). The germline CDR1 and CDR2 sequences are KGHSH and LQKENI. The CDR3 contains 13 residues. Trimming left V 2 bases short and J 6 bases short, with 10 bases between. Written as DNA, the CDR3 is TGTGCCAGCTCACCAAGGACAGAGGCTGAAGCTTTCTTT. Amino acid sequence: CASSPRTEAEAFF.

The rearrangement uses TRBV6-5 and TRBJ1-6; 9 bases align to TRBD1. V shed 2 bases, J shed 7 bases, and the junction held 6 bases outside the gene matches. This CDR3 has 16 amino acids. In germline, CDR1 is MNHEY, CDR2 SVGAGI. The CDR3 spells CASSYTAGTGNSPLHF. CDR3 bases: TGTGCCAGCAGTTACACGGCCGGGACAGGGAATTCACCCCTCCACTTT.

This clonotype was seen more than once but under ten times. V and J are TRBV6-2 or TRBV6-3 and TRBJ1-5; D remains unclear. From germline, CDR1 is MNHEY and CDR2 SVGEGT. V was clipped by 2 bases and J by 11 bases, with 10 bases between them. The CDR3 totals 12 residues. As DNA, the CDR3 is TGTGCCAGCAGTTACGTTTGGCGGGCCCAGCATTTT. The encoded protein is CASSYVWRAQHF.

V usage is TRBV20-1 and J usage is TRBJ2-1; 11 positions match TRBD2. The CDR3 has 14 amino acids. With 4 bases clipped from V and 7 bases from J, the junction kept 6 bases outside the gene matches. Germline V gene sequence: CDR1 DFQATT, CDR2 SNEGSKA (reference sequence). The CDR3 bases are TGCAGTGCTAACCCGGGACTAGCGGTAAATGAGCAGTTCTTC. As protein: CSANPGLAVNEQFF.

This clonotype has a handful of counts. V usage is TRBV20-1 and J usage is TRBJ2-6; D might be TRBD2 (5 bases). CDR3 length: 15 amino acids. Trimming took 6 bases from V and 1 from J, leaving 13 bases between them. The germline V gene has CDR1 DFQATT and CDR2 SNEGSKA (reference sequence). The CDR3 loop is CSATRDLSGANVLTF. For the CDR3, the DNA is TGCAGTGCCACCCGGGATTTGTCTGGGGCCAACGTCCTGACTTTC.

As concerns this clonotype: Sequence at one end of the junction differs from germline and may be a read error. The CDR3 protein is CSLRVAGGHEQFF. The CDR3, as DNA: TGCTCCCTCAGGGTAGCGGGAGGCCATGAGCAGTTCTTC. This chain uses TRBV7-2 with TRBJ2-1; 10 bases map to TRBD2. Germline-derived CDR1 and CDR2 are SGHTA and FQGNSA. The CDR3 contains 13 residues.

The gene calls are TRBV12-3 or TRBV12-4 and TRBJ2-3; the match to TRBD2 covers 11 bases. The CDR3 sequence is 14 residues long. Germline trimming cut 7 bases from V and 8 bases from J; bases unmatched to any gene: 8. Here the CDR3 DNA reads TGTGCCAGCACCCCGGGACTAGCGGTGGGTACGCAGTATTTT. This encodes CASTPGLAVGTQYF.

This clonotype was picked up a small number of times. The V call is TRBV9, the J call TRBJ1-2, with a tentative D call TRBD1 (6 bases). V was clipped by 0 bases and J by 4 bases, with 13 bases between them. The CDR3 consists of 15 residues. Germline V lookup: CDR1 SGDLS, CDR2 YYNGEE. CDR3 DNA sequence: TGTGCCAGCAGCGTAGAGGCAGGGGTCGGCTATGGCTACACCTTC. This sequence encodes CASSVEAGVGYGYTF.

Written as DNA, the CDR3 is TGTGCCAGCAGTGCTCCCGGGACAATCTACGAGCAGTACTTC. Protein product: CASSAPGTIYEQYF. The V and J genes are TRBV3-1 and TRBJ2-7, with TRBD1 as a possible D gene (6 bases). The CDR3 covers 14 residues. The V gene's germline CDR1 is LGHDT and CDR2 YNNKEL (reference sequence). V was cut by 6 bases and J by 3 bases, with 15 bases left in between.

This clonotype appeared a few times. The rearrangement uses TRBV4-2 and TRBJ1-2; D call uncertain. Germline CDR1 reads LGHNA; CDR2 reads YNFKEQ. The CDR3 is 12 residues long. The V gene lost 0 bases and the J gene lost 8 bases, with 7 bases spanning the gap. CDR3 protein: CASSQEEGGYTF. CDR3 DNA: TGTGCCAGCAGCCAAGAAGAGGGCGGCTACACCTTC.